This T cell receptor beta chain came from a study of cytomegalovirus exposure and HLA in healthy donors. Overall study context: Around 80 million unique TCRs from HLA-typed donors were held in an early data release. General study results and limits: Common viral pathogens seemed, in a later analysis, to connect with several of the most significant clusters. The study recorded 164 TCR beta chains that were cytomegalovirus-associated.

13 Jbeta primers and 60 Vbeta primers were used for the PCR. Sequencing used immunoSEQ multiplex PCR; TCRdb keeps in-frame clones, though not all of them. The repertoire includes some 120,000 clones, 55% to 75% of them detected once, and more than 3% sits in the top ten. The germline CDR1 and CDR2 sequences are MGHRA and YSYEKL. The CDR3 extends over 15 amino acids. The V gene lost 1 base and the J gene lost 8 bases, with 14 bases spanning the gap. Comments on this clone: Its antigen is not identified.

J is TRBJ1-4 and V is TRBV4-1; D is possibly TRBD1 (5 bases). This sequence was found in a man aged 25 to 45 in good health and CMV-seronegative. Source material: PBMCs. CDR3: CASSQGGRNTEKLFF. DNA for the CDR3: TGCGCCAGCAGCCAAGGGGGCAGGAATACGGAAAAACTGTTTTTT.